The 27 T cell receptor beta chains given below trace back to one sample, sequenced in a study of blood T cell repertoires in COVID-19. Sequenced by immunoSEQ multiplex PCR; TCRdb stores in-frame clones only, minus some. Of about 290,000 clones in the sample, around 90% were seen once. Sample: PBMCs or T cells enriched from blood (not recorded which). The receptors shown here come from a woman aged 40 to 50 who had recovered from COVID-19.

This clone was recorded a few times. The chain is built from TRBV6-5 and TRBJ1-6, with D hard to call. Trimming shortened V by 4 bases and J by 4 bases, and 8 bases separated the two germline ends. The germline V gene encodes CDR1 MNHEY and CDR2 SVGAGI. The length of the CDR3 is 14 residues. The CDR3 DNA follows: TGTGCCAGCAGTTCCTTTTTGTATAATTCACCCCTCCACTTT. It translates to CASSSFLYNSPLHF.

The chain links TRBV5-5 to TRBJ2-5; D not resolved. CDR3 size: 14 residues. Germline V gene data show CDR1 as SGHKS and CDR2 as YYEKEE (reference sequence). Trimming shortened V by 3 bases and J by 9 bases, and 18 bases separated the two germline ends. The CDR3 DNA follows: TGTGCCAGCAGCTCGTTAGTCCCTGGGCAGGCCCAGTACTTC. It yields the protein CASSSLVPGQAQYF.

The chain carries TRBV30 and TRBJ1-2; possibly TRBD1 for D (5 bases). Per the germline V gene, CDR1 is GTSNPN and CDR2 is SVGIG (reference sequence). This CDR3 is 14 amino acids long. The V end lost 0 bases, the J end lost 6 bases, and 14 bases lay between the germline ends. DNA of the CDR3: TGTGCCTGGAGTGTAAAGGGGATTGGGAATGGCTACACCTTC. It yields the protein CAWSVKGIGNGYTF.

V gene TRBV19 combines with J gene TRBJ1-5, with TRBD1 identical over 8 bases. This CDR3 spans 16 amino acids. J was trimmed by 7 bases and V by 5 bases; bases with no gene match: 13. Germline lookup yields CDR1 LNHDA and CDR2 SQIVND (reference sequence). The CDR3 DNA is TGTGCCAGTAGTCACGGACAGGGACGGGGAGGACAGCCCCAGCATTTT. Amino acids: CASSHGQGRGGQPQHF.

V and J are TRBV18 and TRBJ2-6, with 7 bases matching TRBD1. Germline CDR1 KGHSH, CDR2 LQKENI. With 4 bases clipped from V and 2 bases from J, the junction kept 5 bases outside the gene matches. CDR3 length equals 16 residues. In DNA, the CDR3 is TGTGCCAGCTCACAAGACAGGGTTGCTGGGGCCAACGTCCTGACTTTC. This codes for CASSQDRVAGANVLTF.

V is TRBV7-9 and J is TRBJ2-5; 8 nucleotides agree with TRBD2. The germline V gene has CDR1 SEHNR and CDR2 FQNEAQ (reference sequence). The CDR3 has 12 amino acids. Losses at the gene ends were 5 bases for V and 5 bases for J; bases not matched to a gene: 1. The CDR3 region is CASSRGGETQYF. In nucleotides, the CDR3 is TGTGCCAGCAGCCGGGGGGGTGAGACCCAGTACTTC.

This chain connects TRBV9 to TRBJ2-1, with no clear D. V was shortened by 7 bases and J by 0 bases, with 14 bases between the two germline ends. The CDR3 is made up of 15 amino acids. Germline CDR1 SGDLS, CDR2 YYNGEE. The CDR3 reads CASGEASSSYNEQFF. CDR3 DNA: TGTGCCAGCGGAGAGGCGAGTAGCTCCTACAATGAGCAGTTCTTC.

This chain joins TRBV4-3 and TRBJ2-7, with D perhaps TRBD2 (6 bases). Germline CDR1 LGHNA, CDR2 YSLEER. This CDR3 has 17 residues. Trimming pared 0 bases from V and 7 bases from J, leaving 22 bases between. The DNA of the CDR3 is TGCGCCAGCAGCCAAGATTCTCGGGCTAGCGCATTCTGGGAGCAGTACTTC. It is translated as CASSQDSRASAFWEQYF.

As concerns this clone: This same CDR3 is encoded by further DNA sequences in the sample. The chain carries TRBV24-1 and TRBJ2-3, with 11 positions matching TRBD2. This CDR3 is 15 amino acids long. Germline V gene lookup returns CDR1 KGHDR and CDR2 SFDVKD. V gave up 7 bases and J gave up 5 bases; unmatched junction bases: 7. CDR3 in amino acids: CATSDTSGSGDTQYF. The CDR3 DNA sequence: TGTGCCACCAGCGACACTAGCGGGAGTGGAGATACGCAGTATTTT.

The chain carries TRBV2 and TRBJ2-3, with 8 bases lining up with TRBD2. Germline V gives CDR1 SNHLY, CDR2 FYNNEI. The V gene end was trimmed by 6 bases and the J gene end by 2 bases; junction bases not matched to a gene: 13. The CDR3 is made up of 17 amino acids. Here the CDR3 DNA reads TGTGCCAGCAGGGCCTGGAGGAGCGGGGGAATCACAGATACGCAGTATTTT. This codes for CASRAWRSGGITDTQYF.

The chain's CDR3 is CASSFRTIGYTF. The CDR3 DNA reads TGTGCCAGCAGTTTTCGGACAATTGGCTACACCTTC. The chain links TRBV12-3 or TRBV12-4 to TRBJ1-2; D is possibly TRBD1 (5 bases). CDR3 length: 12 amino acids. Trimming left V 3 bases short and J 7 bases short, with 9 bases between.

The DNA for the CDR3 is TGTGCCAGCAGCTTCGCCCGGGGGGTATATAGCAATCAGCCCCAGCATTTT. Protein product: CASSFARGVYSNQPQHF. The V gene is TRBV13, the J gene TRBJ1-5; D may be TRBD1 (5 bases). Germline V lookup: CDR1 PRHDT, CDR2 FYEKMQ (reference sequence). This CDR3 contains 17 residues. Trimming pared 3 bases from V and 0 bases from J, leaving 15 bases between.

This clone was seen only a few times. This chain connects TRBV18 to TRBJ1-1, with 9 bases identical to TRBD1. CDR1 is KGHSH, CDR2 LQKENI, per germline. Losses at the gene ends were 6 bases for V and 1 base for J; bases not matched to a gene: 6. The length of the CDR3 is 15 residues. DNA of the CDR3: TGTGCCAGCTCCCTAAGACAGGGGGGGAACACTGAAGCTTTCTTT. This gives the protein CASSLRQGGNTEAFF.

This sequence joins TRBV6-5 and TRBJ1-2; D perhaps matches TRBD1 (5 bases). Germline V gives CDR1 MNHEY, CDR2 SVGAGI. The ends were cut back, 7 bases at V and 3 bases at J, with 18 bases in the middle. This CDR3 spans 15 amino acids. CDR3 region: CASNAAGPGDYGYTF. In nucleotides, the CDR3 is TGTGCCAGCAATGCGGCAGGGCCTGGGGACTATGGCTACACCTTC.

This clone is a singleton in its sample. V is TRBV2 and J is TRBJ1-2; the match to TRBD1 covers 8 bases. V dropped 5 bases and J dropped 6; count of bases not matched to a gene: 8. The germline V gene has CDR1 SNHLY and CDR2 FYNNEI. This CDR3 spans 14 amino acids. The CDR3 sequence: CASSPQGVGNGYTF. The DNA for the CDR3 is TGTGCCAGCAGTCCACAGGGGGTTGGGAATGGCTACACCTTC.

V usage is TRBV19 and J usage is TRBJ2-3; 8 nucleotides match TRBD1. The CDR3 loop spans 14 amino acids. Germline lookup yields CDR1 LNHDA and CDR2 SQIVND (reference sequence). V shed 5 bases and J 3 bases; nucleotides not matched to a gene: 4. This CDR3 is CASSSRQGTDTQYF. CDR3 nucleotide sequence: TGTGCCAGTAGTTCTCGACAGGGGACAGATACGCAGTATTTT.

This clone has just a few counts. CDR3 region: CASTPTGGSGYTF. In DNA, the CDR3 is TGTGCCAGTACCCCGACAGGGGGCTCTGGCTACACCTTC. The chain combines TRBV19 with TRBJ1-2, with TRBD1 matching over 10 bases. The junction had 6 bases not matched to a gene; V was cut back by 7 bases and J by 7 bases. Germline V gene data show CDR1 as LNHDA and CDR2 as SQIVND (reference sequence). The CDR3 sequence is 13 residues long.

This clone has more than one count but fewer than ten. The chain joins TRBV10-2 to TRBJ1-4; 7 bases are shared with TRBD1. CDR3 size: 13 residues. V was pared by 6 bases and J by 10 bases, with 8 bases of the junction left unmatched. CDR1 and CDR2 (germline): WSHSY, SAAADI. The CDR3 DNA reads TGCGCCAGCAGAAGACAGGGCTACGGAAAACTGTTTTTT. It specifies CASRRQGYGKLFF.

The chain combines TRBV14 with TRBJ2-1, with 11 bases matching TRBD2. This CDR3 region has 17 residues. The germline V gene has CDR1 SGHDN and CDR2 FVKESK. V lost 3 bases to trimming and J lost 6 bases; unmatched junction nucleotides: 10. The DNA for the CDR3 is TGTGCCAGCAGCCATACTAGCGGGAGCCGATATAGCAATGAGCAGTTCTTC. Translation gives CASSHTSGSRYSNEQFF.

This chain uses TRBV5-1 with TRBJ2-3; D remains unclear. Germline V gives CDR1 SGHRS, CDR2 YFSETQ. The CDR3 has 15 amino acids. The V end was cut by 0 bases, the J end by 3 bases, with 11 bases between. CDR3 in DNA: TGCGCCAGCAGCTTGGCCGACCTCAGGACAGATACGCAGTATTTT. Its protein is CASSLADLRTDTQYF.

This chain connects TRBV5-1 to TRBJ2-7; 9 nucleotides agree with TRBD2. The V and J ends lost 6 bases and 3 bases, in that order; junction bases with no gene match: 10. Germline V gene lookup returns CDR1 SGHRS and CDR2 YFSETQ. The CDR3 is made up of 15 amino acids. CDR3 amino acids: CASNPSGISSYEQYF. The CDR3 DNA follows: TGCGCCAGCAACCCTAGCGGGATTAGCAGCTACGAGCAGTACTTC.

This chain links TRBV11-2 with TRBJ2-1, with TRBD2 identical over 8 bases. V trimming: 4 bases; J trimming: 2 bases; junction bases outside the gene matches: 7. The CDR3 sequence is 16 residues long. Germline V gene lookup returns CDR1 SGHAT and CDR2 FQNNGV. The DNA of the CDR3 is TGTGCCAGCAGCTCAAGAGGGCGGGGGGCCTACAATGAGCAGTTCTTC. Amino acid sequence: CASSSRGRGAYNEQFF.

Written as DNA, the CDR3 is TGTGCCAGCAGGGCGGAACGGGGAGGAGGCACTGAAGCTTTCTTT. Protein: CASRAERGGGTEAFF. This chain joins TRBV25-1 and TRBJ1-1; the D is unclear. CDR3 length: 15 residues. Between the trimmed V and J ends, which lost 6 bases and 4 bases, there was a span of 18 bases. Germline V CDR1 and CDR2: MGHDK, SYGVNS.

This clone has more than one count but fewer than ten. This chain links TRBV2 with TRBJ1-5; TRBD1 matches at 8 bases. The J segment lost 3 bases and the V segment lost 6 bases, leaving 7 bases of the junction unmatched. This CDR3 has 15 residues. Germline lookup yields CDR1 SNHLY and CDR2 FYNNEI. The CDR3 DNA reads TGTGCCAGCAGACAGACAGGGGTTGACAATCAGCCCCAGCATTTT. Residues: CASRQTGVDNQPQHF.

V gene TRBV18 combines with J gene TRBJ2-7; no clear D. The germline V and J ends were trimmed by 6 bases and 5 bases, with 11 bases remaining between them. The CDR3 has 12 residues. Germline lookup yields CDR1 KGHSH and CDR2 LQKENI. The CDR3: CASSLAEDEQYF. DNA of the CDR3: TGTGCCAGCTCCCTGGCTGAGGACGAGCAGTACTTC.

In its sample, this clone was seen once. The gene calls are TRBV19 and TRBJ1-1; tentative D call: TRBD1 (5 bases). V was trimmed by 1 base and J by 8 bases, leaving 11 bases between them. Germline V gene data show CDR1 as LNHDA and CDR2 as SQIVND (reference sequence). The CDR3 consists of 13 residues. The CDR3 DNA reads TGTGCCAGTAGTATAGCCTGGGGCGTGGAAGCTTTCTTT. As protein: CASSIAWGVEAFF.

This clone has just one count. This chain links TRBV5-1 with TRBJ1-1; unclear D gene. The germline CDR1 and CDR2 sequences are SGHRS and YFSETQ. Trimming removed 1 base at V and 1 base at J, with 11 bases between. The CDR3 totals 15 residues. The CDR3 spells CASSLSGNENTEAFF. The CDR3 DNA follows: TGCGCCAGCAGCTTGTCCGGGAATGAGAACACTGAAGCTTTCTTT.